What follows are 10 T cell receptor beta chains derived from one specimen sequenced in a study of early T cells in non-severe SARS-CoV-2 infection (TCRdb year 2021). Receptor amplification or capture employed 5' RACE. Sequencing was performed on a NextSeq 500. TCRdb reanalyzed the raw reads on its own, using fastp at Q25 for trimming and MiXCR for clone calling, and kept in-frame beta chains. When rows share a CDR3 protein, they turn into one entry using the most common DNA and genes. Here the sample has approximately 90,000 distinct CDR3 sequences; over 15% occur a single time. The biggest ten clones account for 4.5% to 6.5% of the sample. Sequences were derived from whole blood, sampled at baseline. The receptors come from an adult who was a healthcare worker with PCR-confirmed SARS-CoV-2 infection or an uninfected control (not recorded which).

This clonotype has a handful of counts. The V call is TRBV3-1, the J call TRBJ2-5, with 7 bases matching TRBD2. Germline V CDR1 and CDR2: LGHDT, YNNKEL (reference sequence). V shed 0 bases, J shed 5 bases, and the junction held 3 bases outside the gene matches. This CDR3 comprises 14 residues. The CDR3 nucleotides read TGTGCCAGCAGCCAAGAGGGCGGGAGTGAGACCCAGTACTTC. It specifies CASSQEGGSETQYF.

This clonotype has a handful of counts. The chain recombines TRBV20-1 with TRBJ1-1; D gene uncertain. The length of the CDR3 is 15 residues. Trimming shortened V by 4 bases and J by 1 base, and 16 bases separated the two germline ends. Per the germline V gene, CDR1 is DFQATT and CDR2 is SNEGSKA (reference sequence). In DNA, the CDR3 is TGCAGTGCTAAATTACACGGCCTCTGGAACACTGAAGCTTTCTTT. It is translated as CSAKLHGLWNTEAFF.

The genes are TRBV4-1 and TRBJ2-7, with 13 bases lining up with TRBD2. Germline V CDR1 and CDR2: MGHRA, YSYEKL. Trimming cost V 1 base and J 4 bases; bases outside gene matches: 10. The CDR3 runs to 18 residues. The CDR3 bases are TGCGCCAGCAGCCAAGCCCCGGGACTAGCGGGATTAATTTACGAGCAGTACTTC. Translating gives CASSQAPGLAGLIYEQYF.

This clonotype appeared a few times. In DNA, the CDR3 is TGTGCCAGCCCCTTAAGGGGAGATAACTATGGCTACACCTTC. Amino acids: CASPLRGDNYGYTF. The rearrangement links TRBV7-9 to TRBJ1-2, with TRBD1 as a possible D gene (5 bases). From germline, CDR1 is SEHNR and CDR2 FQNEAQ (reference sequence). The CDR3 has 14 amino acids. The germline V and J ends were trimmed by 8 bases and 1 base, with 14 bases remaining between them. The variable domain in full, with the rest retrieved from reference TRBV7-9 and TRBJ1-2, is DTGVSQNPRHKITKRGQNVTFRCDPISEHNRLYWYRQTLGQGPEFLTYFQNEAQLEKSRLLSDRFSAERPKGSFSTLEIQRTEQGDSAMYLCASPLRGDNYGYTFGSGTRLTVV.

The chain links TRBV18 to TRBJ1-1; 10 bases map to TRBD1. The CDR3 totals 16 residues. Germline values: CDR1 KGHSH, CDR2 LQKENI. V dropped 3 bases and J dropped 5; count of bases not matched to a gene: 9. In nucleotides, the CDR3 is TGTGCCAGCTCACCCCCAGACAGGGGGCGCGGGACTGAAGCTTTCTTT. This gives the protein CASSPPDRGRGTEAFF.

This clonotype has ten or more counts. The chain employs TRBV28 and TRBJ2-6, with no clear D. V was shortened by 1 base and J by 4 bases, with 5 bases between the two germline ends. Germline V gene lookup returns CDR1 MDHEN and CDR2 SYDVKM. The CDR3 runs 14 residues. CDR3 nucleotide sequence: TGTGCCAGCAGTTTATTGGCCGGGGCCAACGTCCTGACTTTC. Translation: CASSLLAGANVLTF.

This clonotype was seen repeatedly, ten times or more. The V call is TRBV6-6, the J call TRBJ2-2, with D tentatively TRBD2 (6 bases). Deletions cut 6 bases from V and 6 bases from J, with 11 bases between. From germline, CDR1 is MNHNY and CDR2 SVGAGI (reference sequence). The CDR3 consists of 13 residues. The CDR3 here is CASSREVSGELFF. Written as DNA, the CDR3 is TGTGCCAGCAGCAGGGAGGTCTCCGGGGAGCTGTTTTTT.

In DNA, the CDR3 is TGTGCCAGCAGCTTAGGCAGAAACACCGGGGAGCTGTTTTTT. Protein sequence: CASSLGRNTGELFF. The gene calls are TRBV7-2 and TRBJ2-2; no clear D gene. Trimming pared 1 base from V and 2 bases from J, leaving 5 bases between. CDR3 size: 14 residues. Per the germline V gene, CDR1 is SGHTA and CDR2 is FQGNSA.

This clonotype was seen more than once but under ten times. The chain links TRBV12-3 or TRBV12-4 to TRBJ2-1, with D perhaps assigned TRBD1 or TRBD2 (5 bases each). The V end lost 7 bases, the J end lost 1 base, and 17 bases lay between the germline ends. This CDR3 is 16 amino acids long. The chain's CDR3 is CASNLWGFRSYNEQFF. The CDR3 nucleotides read TGTGCCAGCAATCTGTGGGGGTTTAGGTCCTACAATGAGCAGTTCTTC.

This clonotype was found many times. This chain joins TRBV7-9 and TRBJ2-4; possible D gene TRBD1, 5 bases. The CDR3 has 13 residues. The V gene lost 4 bases and the J gene lost 8 bases, with 12 bases spanning the gap. Germline assignment: CDR1 SEHNR and CDR2 FQNEAQ (reference sequence). The CDR3 DNA reads as TGTGCCAGCAGCTCGACAGCCACGGACATTCAGTACTTC. Its protein product is CASSSTATDIQYF.